A single sample gave rise to the 32 T cell receptor beta chains below, sequenced in a study of T cell responses to AZD1222 COVID-19 vaccine. Measured with immunoSEQ multiplex PCR; TCRdb has only the in-frame clones, and not every one. The sample contains 50,000 to 70,000 clones, 75% to 90% of which appear only once. The sample was peripheral blood, taken 28 days after the second AZD1222 dose. These receptor sequences come from an adult who received the AZD1222 COVID-19 vaccine.

This chain joins TRBV5-1 and TRBJ2-2, with TRBD2 matching over 8 bases. Germline loops: CDR1 SGHRS, CDR2 YFSETQ. There are 16 residues in the CDR3. Trimming cost V 5 bases and J 7 bases; bases outside gene matches: 13. CDR3 loop: CASSLRVSGNGGELFF. The CDR3 DNA is TGCGCCAGCAGTTTAAGAGTTAGCGGGAATGGCGGGGAGCTGTTTTTT. Full variable domain (outside the CDR3, taken from reference TRBV5-1 and TRBJ2-2): KAGVTQTPRYLIKTRGQQVTLSCSPISGHRSVSWYQQTPGQGLQFLFEYFSETQRNKGNFPGRFSGRQFSNSRSEMNVSTLELGDSALYLCASSLRVSGNGGELFFGEGSRLTVL.

The chain combines TRBV2 with TRBJ2-5, with a weak D call TRBD2 (5 bases). Germline V gene lookup returns CDR1 SNHLY and CDR2 FYNNEI. V shed 6 bases and J shed 7 bases, with 15 bases lying between them. This CDR3 is built from 13 residues. The CDR3 DNA reads as TGTGCCAGCAGACTAGAGTTCTTAGGGACCCAGTACTTC. This sequence encodes CASRLEFLGTQYF.

The rearrangement joins TRBV19 to TRBJ2-6; D is uncertain. Germline CDR1 and CDR2: LNHDA and SQIVND (reference sequence). V was clipped by 3 bases and J by 2 bases, with 2 bases between them. The CDR3 consists of 13 residues. CDR3 bases: TGTGCCAGTAGTATCCCTGGGGCCAACGTCCTGACTTTC. Protein: CASSIPGANVLTF.

V and J are TRBV4-3 and TRBJ1-1; 7 nucleotides match TRBD1. Trimming removed 5 bases from V and 3 bases from J; junction bases left unmatched: 12. Germline V gene data show CDR1 as LGHNA and CDR2 as YSLEER. This CDR3 region has 16 residues. The CDR3 is CASSGRDSLYDTEAFF. The CDR3 DNA follows: TGCGCCAGCAGCGGGCGGGACAGCTTATATGACACTGAAGCTTTCTTT.

The chain joins TRBV2 to TRBJ1-2, with D perhaps TRBD1 (5 bases). The CDR3 covers 15 residues. V was clipped by 3 bases and J by 7 bases, with 18 bases between them. CDR1 is SNHLY and CDR2 is FYNNEI in the germline V gene. In DNA, the CDR3 is TGTGCCAGCAGTGATTTTGGGCAGGGCAGGGTTGGCTACACCTTC. Translated, it gives CASSDFGQGRVGYTF.

The count of this clone is one. The J gene is TRBJ2-5, the V gene TRBV30; TRBD2 might be the D (5 bases). Germline loops: CDR1 GTSNPN, CDR2 SVGIG (reference sequence). The length of the CDR3 is 14 residues. V gave up 0 bases and J gave up 5 bases, with 13 bases separating them. CDR3 region: CAWSVPSPGETQYF. CDR3 DNA: TGTGCCTGGAGTGTACCTAGCCCCGGGGAGACCCAGTACTTC.

The rearrangement links TRBV20-1 to TRBJ2-3; 12 nucleotides match TRBD2. After removal of 3 bases from V and 3 bases from J, the junction contained 4 bases not matched to a gene. The CDR3 contains 15 residues. Germline V gene sequence: CDR1 DFQATT, CDR2 SNEGSKA (reference sequence). The CDR3 here is CSASQTSGSTDTQYF. Here the CDR3 DNA reads TGCAGTGCTAGTCAGACTAGCGGGAGTACAGATACGCAGTATTTT.

This chain connects TRBV5-1 to TRBJ1-5; weak D call: TRBD1 (5 bases). V dropped 0 bases and J dropped 6 bases, with 10 bases sitting between them. Germline V gives CDR1 SGHRS, CDR2 YFSETQ. CDR3 length equals 14 residues. The CDR3 DNA reads TGCGCCAGCAGCTTGGCGCAGGGAGGTCAGCCCCAGCATTTT. This codes for CASSLAQGGQPQHF.

V is TRBV4-3 and J is TRBJ1-5, with D unresolved. Deletions cut 1 base from V and 2 bases from J, with 12 bases between. Germline-derived CDR1 and CDR2 are LGHNA and YSLEER. The CDR3 is 16 residues long. For the CDR3, the DNA is TGCGCCAGCAGCCAAGTTGGGCCGACGGGCAATCAGCCCCAGCATTTT. Protein product: CASSQVGPTGNQPQHF.

V usage is TRBV5-6 and J usage is TRBJ1-2; possible D gene TRBD1, 5 bases. Trimming removed 4 bases at V and 6 bases at J, with 16 bases between. CDR1 and CDR2 (germline): SGHDT, YYEEEE. The CDR3 is made up of 14 amino acids. CDR3 in DNA: TGTGCCAGCAGCCTTCTGGGGGTGGCCAATGGCTACACCTTC. Translation: CASSLLGVANGYTF.

This clone was seen only once. The rearrangement uses TRBV3-1 (or the pseudogene TRBV3-2) and TRBJ2-1; 9 nucleotides line up with TRBD1. With V trimmed by 2 bases and J by 6 bases, 2 bases remained unmatched. Per the germline V gene, CDR1 is LGHDT and CDR2 is YNNKEL (reference sequence). This CDR3 spans 14 amino acids. The chain's CDR3 is CASSQSTGGNEQFF. In DNA, the CDR3 is TGTGCCAGCAGCCAATCGACAGGGGGCAATGAGCAGTTCTTC.

CDR3 sequence (DNA): TGTGCCAGCAGTGTGCGAGGGGGGGGTCAGCCCCAGCATTTT. Residues: CASSVRGGGQPQHF. The gene calls are TRBV2 and TRBJ1-5; D possibly corresponds to TRBD1 (6 bases). Trimming cost V 4 bases and J 6 bases, with 13 bases left between them. This CDR3 has 14 amino acids. CDR1 SNHLY and CDR2 FYNNEI come from the germline V gene.

The chain carries TRBV7-2 and TRBJ2-3; perhaps TRBD2 as D (5 bases). CDR1 and CDR2 from the germline V gene are SGHTA and FQGNSA. The length of the CDR3 is 14 residues. V dropped 3 bases and J dropped 2 bases, with 9 bases sitting between them. The CDR3 nucleotides are TGTGCCAGCAGCTTGCGGAGGACCACAGATACGCAGTATTTT. This translates into CASSLRRTTDTQYF.

The V and J genes are TRBV6-5 and TRBJ2-7; D gene uncertain. V was trimmed by 2 bases and J by 2 bases, leaving 10 bases between them. This CDR3 is 14 amino acids long. Germline CDR1 reads MNHEY; CDR2 reads SVGAGI. This CDR3 reads CASSYQGQAYEQYF. In nucleotides, the CDR3 is TGTGCCAGCAGTTACCAAGGTCAGGCCTACGAGCAGTACTTC.

This clone was picked up one time. This rearrangement joins TRBV5-1 to TRBJ2-2, with D perhaps matching TRBD1 or TRBD2 (6 bases each). CDR3 length equals 14 residues. Trimming took 7 bases from V and 4 from J, leaving 14 bases between them. Germline CDR1 is SGHRS and CDR2 is YFSETQ. The CDR3 nucleotides are TGCGCCAGCGGGGGGCCGCGAGGCACCGGGGAGCTGTTTTTT. Encoded protein: CASGGPRGTGELFF.

The chain employs TRBV28 and TRBJ1-2; D is unclear. The CDR3 loop spans 15 amino acids. The ends were cut back, 4 bases at V and 4 bases at J, with 16 bases in the middle. Germline CDR1 and CDR2: MDHEN and SYDVKM. The CDR3 bases are TGTGCCAGCAGTTCGTCCGGAGCAGGTGGCTATGGCTACACCTTC. This encodes CASSSSGAGGYGYTF.

The chain joins TRBV19 to TRBJ1-5, with TRBD1 matching 8 bases. J gave up 4 bases and V 4 bases, and 3 bases lay outside the gene matches. CDR1 and CDR2 (germline): LNHDA, SQIVND (reference sequence). The CDR3 is 14 residues long. The CDR3 coding sequence is TGTGCCAGTAGTACTACAGGGGGGAATCAGCCCCAGCATTTT. It specifies CASSTTGGNQPQHF. The full variable domain, rest sourced from reference TRBV19 and TRBJ1-5, is DGGITQSPKYLFRKEGQNVTLSCEQNLNHDAMYWYRQDPGQGLRLIYYSQIVNDFQKGDIAEGYSVSREKKESFPLTVTSAQKNPTAFYLCASSTTGGNQPQHFGDGTRLSIL.

As DNA, the CDR3 is TGTGCCAGCACCTGGGGAGGGGATATCTACGAGCAGTACTTC. Its translation is CASTWGGDIYEQYF. J is TRBJ2-7 and V is TRBV6-5; 7 nucleotides line up with TRBD2. Germline CDR1 reads MNHEY; CDR2 reads SVGAGI. The CDR3 has 14 amino acids. After removal of 7 bases from V and 3 bases from J, the junction contained 9 bases not matched to a gene.

This chain joins TRBV4-3 and TRBJ1-4; TRBD1 matches 10 bases. From germline, CDR1 is LGHNA and CDR2 YSLEER. The V segment lost 0 bases and the J segment 8 bases; nucleotides outside the gene matches: 15. The CDR3 consists of 19 residues. The CDR3 DNA reads TGCGCCAGCAGCCAAGAAGTAATTGGGACAGGGGCTCCTGGGGAAAAACTGTTTTTT. This gives the protein CASSQEVIGTGAPGEKLFF.

V gene TRBV12-3 or TRBV12-4 combines with J gene TRBJ2-1; D not certain. Trimming stripped 3 bases from V and 11 bases from J, with 14 bases between. The CDR3 runs 13 residues. CDR3 residues: CASSLKALVQQFF. The CDR3 region has the DNA TGTGCCAGCAGTTTGAAGGCTTTAGTACAGCAGTTCTTC.

For this clone: At one of its ends the junction is not consistent with the germline gene, which may arise from a read error. The chain carries TRBV29-1 and TRBJ1-2; 8 bases line up with TRBD1. This CDR3 is built from 16 residues. The germline gives CDR1 SQVTM, CDR2 ANQGSEA. CDR3 loop: CSVDSATGAIDFGSTF. Written as DNA, the CDR3 is TGCAGCGTTGACTCGGCGACAGGGGCCATTGATTTCGGCTCCACCTTC.

The chain carries TRBV9 and TRBJ1-2, with TRBD1 as a possible D gene (5 bases). V shed 3 bases and J shed 7 bases, with 16 bases lying between them. Germline V gene sequence: CDR1 SGDLS, CDR2 YYNGEE. The CDR3 is 14 residues long. CDR3 amino acids: CASSGPGGAGGYTF. The CDR3 nucleotides read TGTGCCAGCAGCGGTCCTGGGGGAGCGGGTGGCTACACCTTC.

The chain has TRBV27 and TRBJ2-7; TRBD1 aligns across 7 bases. The ends lost 5 bases at V and 3 bases at J; junction bases unmatched: 7. The germline CDR1 and CDR2 sequences are MNHEY and SMNVEV (reference sequence). The CDR3 covers 14 residues. CDR3 amino acids: CASSPDRTYYEQYF. CDR3 DNA: TGTGCCAGCAGTCCGGACAGGACCTACTACGAGCAGTACTTC.

This sequence joins TRBV7-9 and TRBJ1-1; no reliable D call. Germline V gene lookup returns CDR1 SEHNR and CDR2 FQNEAQ (reference sequence). This CDR3 is built from 15 residues. Trimming left V 2 bases short and J 1 base short, with 11 bases between. The CDR3 here is CASSLFMVRNTEAFF. DNA of the CDR3: TGTGCCAGCAGCTTATTCATGGTCAGGAACACTGAAGCTTTCTTT.

This rearrangement joins TRBV2 to TRBJ2-1; D uncertain. The CDR3 runs to 13 residues. V shed 2 bases and J shed 3 bases, with 5 bases lying between them. CDR1 is SNHLY and CDR2 is FYNNEI in the germline V gene. The CDR3 coding sequence is TGTGCCAGCAGTGAACAGCTCTACAATGAGCAGTTCTTC. Amino acid sequence: CASSEQLYNEQFF.

The chain recombines TRBV6-5 with TRBJ1-2, with TRBD1 matching over 7 bases. CDR3 size: 15 residues. V trimming: 0 bases; J trimming: 4 bases; junction bases outside the gene matches: 5. Germline V gene data show CDR1 as MNHEY and CDR2 as SVGAGI. CDR3 region: CASSYSTAGGYGYTF. The CDR3 DNA reads TGTGCCAGCAGTTACTCTACCGCAGGGGGCTATGGCTACACCTTC.

The V gene is TRBV12-3 or TRBV12-4, the J gene TRBJ1-2; D unclear. Deletions cut 0 bases from V and 5 bases from J, with 4 bases between. The CDR3 runs to 12 residues. In nucleotides, the CDR3 is TGTGCCAGCAGTTTAGCCACGTATGGCTACACCTTC. This translates into CASSLATYGYTF.

The V and J genes are TRBV15 and TRBJ2-2; D remains unclear. V lost 2 bases, J lost 2 bases, and 12 bases lay in between. Germline CDR1 LNHNV, CDR2 YYDKDF (reference sequence). This CDR3 has 16 residues. Written as DNA, the CDR3 is TGTGCCACCAGCAGATCCTACTCGGGTAACACCGGGGAGCTGTTTTTT. The encoded protein is CATSRSYSGNTGELFF.

The V gene is TRBV18, the J gene TRBJ2-7; a weak D match, TRBD1 (6 bases). Germline CDR1 is KGHSH and CDR2 is LQKENI. The CDR3 covers 14 residues. Trimming took 4 bases from V and 5 from J, leaving 15 bases between them. In DNA, the CDR3 is TGTGCCAGCTCACAGAACAGGGTCCTAAACGAGCAGTACTTC. Protein sequence: CASSQNRVLNEQYF.

The V call is TRBV3-1 (or the pseudogene TRBV3-2), the J call TRBJ1-4; D call uncertain. The CDR3 length is 12 residues. Trimming stripped 7 bases from V and 8 bases from J, with 11 bases between. Per germline, CDR1 LGHDT and CDR2 YNNKEL (reference sequence). The chain's CDR3 is CASNFFREKLFF. The CDR3 region has the DNA TGTGCCAGCAACTTCTTCCGGGAAAAACTGTTTTTT.

The chain has TRBV7-9 and TRBJ2-1; D remains ambiguous. Germline V gene lookup returns CDR1 SEHNR and CDR2 FQNEAQ (reference sequence). Trimming took off 2 bases at V and 1 base at J, with 9 bases between the two ends. The length of the CDR3 is 15 residues. The CDR3 DNA sequence: TGTGCCAGCAGCTTACAAACGGAGTCCTACAATGAGCAGTTCTTC. Translated, it gives CASSLQTESYNEQFF.

The rearrangement uses TRBV7-9 and TRBJ1-5, with 7 bases lining up with TRBD1. The CDR3 is 13 amino acids. CDR1 SEHNR and CDR2 FQNEAQ come from the germline V gene (reference sequence). The V and J ends lost 5 bases and 5 bases, in that order; junction bases with no gene match: 3. CDR3 sequence reads: CASSRQGHQPQHF. The CDR3 DNA reads TGTGCCAGCAGCCGACAGGGCCATCAGCCCCAGCATTTT.